Detailed here is one T cell receptor beta chain. The CDR3 is 14 amino acids. CDR1 and CDR2 from the germline V gene are WNHNN and SYGVQD (reference sequence). The junction had 6 bases not matched to a gene; V was cut back by 4 bases and J by 9 bases. The sample originates from a study of blood T cell repertoires in COVID-19. Study background: Both acute and convalescent COVID-19 samples were obtained from the United States, Italy and Spain. T cells, B-cell-depleted T cells, or PBMCs provided the cDNA or gDNA that served as material.

Enrolment of Seattle patients took place during active infection, and they were followed longitudinally. In the source study's methods: From reference gene primer amplification, estimates of nucleated cell counts were derived. Profiling relied on immunoSEQ multiplex PCR, and the TCRdb table lists in-frame clones only, not all of them. V and J calls plus clone size are reproduced from that table; the DNA served to infer D and trimming. The sample holds tens of thousands of clones; more than 75% are singletons and the top ten take more than 13%. The chain combines TRBV10-1 with TRBJ2-1, with 10 bases identical to TRBD2. The specimen was peripheral blood. This receptor was taken from a man in his 60s with COVID-19, enrolled during active disease. In DNA form, the CDR3 reads TGCGCCAGCAGTGTCAAGCGGGAGGGGGGTGAGCAGTTCTTC. Amino acid sequence: CASSVKREGGEQFF.